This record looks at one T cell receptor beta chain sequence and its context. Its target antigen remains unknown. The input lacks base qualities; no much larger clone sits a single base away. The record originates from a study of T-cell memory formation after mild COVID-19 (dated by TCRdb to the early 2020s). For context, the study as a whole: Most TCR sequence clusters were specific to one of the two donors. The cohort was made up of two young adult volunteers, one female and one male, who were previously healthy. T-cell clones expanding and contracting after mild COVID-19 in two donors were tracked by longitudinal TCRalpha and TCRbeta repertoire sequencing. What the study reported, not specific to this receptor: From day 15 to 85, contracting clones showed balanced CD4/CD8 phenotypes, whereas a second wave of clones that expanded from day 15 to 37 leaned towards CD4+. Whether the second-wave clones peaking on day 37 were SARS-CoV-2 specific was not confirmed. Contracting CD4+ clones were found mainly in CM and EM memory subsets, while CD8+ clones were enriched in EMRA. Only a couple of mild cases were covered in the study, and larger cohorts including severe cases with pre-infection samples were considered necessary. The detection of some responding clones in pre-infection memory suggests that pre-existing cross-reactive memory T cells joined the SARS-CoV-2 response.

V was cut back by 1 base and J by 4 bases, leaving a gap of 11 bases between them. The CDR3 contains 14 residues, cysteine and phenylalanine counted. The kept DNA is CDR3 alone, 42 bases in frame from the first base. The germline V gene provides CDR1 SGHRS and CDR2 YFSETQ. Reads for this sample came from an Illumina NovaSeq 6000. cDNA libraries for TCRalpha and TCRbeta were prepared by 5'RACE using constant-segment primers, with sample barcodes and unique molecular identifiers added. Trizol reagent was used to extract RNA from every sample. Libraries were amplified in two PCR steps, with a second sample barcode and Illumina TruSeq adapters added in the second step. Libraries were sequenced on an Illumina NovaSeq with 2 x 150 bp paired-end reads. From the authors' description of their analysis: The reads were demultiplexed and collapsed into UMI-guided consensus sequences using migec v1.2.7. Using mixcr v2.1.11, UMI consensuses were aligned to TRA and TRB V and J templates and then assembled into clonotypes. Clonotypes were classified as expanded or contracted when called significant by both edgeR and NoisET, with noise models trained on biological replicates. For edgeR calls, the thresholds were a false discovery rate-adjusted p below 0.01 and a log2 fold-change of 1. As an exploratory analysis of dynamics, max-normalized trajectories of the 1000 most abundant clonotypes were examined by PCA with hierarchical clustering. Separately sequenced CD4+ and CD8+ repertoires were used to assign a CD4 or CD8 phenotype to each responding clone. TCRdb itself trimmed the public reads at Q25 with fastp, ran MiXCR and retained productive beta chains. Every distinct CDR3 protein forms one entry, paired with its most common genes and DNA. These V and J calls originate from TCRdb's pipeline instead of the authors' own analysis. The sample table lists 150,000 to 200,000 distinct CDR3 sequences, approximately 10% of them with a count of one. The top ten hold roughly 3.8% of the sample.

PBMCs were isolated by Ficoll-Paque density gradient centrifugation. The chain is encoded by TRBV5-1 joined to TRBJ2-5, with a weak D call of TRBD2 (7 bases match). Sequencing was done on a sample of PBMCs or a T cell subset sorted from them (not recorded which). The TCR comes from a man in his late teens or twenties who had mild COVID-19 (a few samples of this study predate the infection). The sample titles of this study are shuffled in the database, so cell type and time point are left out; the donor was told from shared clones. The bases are TGCGCCAGCAGCTTGTCCGGGGGGCTAGAGACCCAGTACTTC. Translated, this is CASSLSGGLETQYF.